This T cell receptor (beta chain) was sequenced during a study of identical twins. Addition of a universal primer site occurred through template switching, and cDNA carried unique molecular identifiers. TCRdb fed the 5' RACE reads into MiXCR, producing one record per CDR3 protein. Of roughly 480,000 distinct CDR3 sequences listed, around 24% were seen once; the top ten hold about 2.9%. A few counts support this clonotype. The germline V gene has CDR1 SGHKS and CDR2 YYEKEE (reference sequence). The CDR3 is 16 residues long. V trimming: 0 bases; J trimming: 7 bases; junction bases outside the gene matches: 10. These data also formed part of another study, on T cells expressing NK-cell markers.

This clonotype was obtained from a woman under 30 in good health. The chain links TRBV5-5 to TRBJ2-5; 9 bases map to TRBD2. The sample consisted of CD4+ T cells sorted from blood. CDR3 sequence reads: CASSLVLAGFQGTQYF. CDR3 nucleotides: TGTGCCAGCAGCTTGGTTCTAGCGGGGTTCCAGGGGACCCAGTACTTC.